A single sample is the source of the 26 T cell receptor beta chains below, sequenced in a study of blood T cell repertoires in COVID-19. Clones were sequenced by immunoSEQ multiplex PCR, and TCRdb holds only the in-frame ones, with some missing. The sample yields 150,000 to 200,000 clones, 80% seen once. The sequencing input was PBMCs or T cells enriched from blood (not recorded which). Source of these receptors: a woman in her sixties who had recovered from COVID-19.

This chain links TRBV11-1 with TRBJ2-2, with 7 bases fitting TRBD2. V was pared by 2 bases and J by 5 bases, with 5 bases of the junction left unmatched. CDR1 and CDR2 from the germline V gene are SGHAT and FQDESV (reference sequence). This CDR3 has 15 amino acids. CDR3 nucleotides: TGTGCCAGCAGCTTACGCGGGGGAAGAACCGGGGAGCTGTTTTTT. Translating it yields CASSLRGGRTGELFF.

This rearrangement joins TRBV10-2 to TRBJ1-1, with a weak D call TRBD1 (5 bases). The CDR3 is 12 residues long. The germline V and J ends were trimmed by 8 bases and 1 base, with 8 bases remaining between them. Germline V CDR1 and CDR2: WSHSY, SAAADI. The CDR3 here is CASRTGNTEAFF. In DNA, the CDR3 is TGCGCCAGCCGAACAGGGAACACTGAAGCTTTCTTT.

This clone was counted a single time. CDR3 in amino acids: CASRTLPGQGKGYTF. The CDR3 DNA follows: TGTGCCAGCAGAACCTTGCCCGGACAGGGTAAGGGCTACACCTTC. This sequence joins TRBV5-6 and TRBJ1-2; 8 nucleotides agree with TRBD1. V was pared by 5 bases and J by 8 bases, with 14 bases of the junction left unmatched. The germline V gene encodes CDR1 SGHDT and CDR2 YYEEEE. The length of the CDR3 is 15 residues. The whole variable domain, remainder taken from reference TRBV5-6 and TRBJ1-2, is DAGVTQSPTHLIKTRGQQVTLRCSPKSGHDTVSWYQQALGQGPQFIFQYYEEEERQRGNFPDRFSGHQFPNYSSELNVNALLLGDSALYLCASRTLPGQGKGYTFGSGTRLTVV.

The rearrangement uses TRBV14 and TRBJ2-1, with unresolved D. The CDR3 runs to 13 residues. The germline CDR1 and CDR2 sequences are SGHDN and FVKESK. V dropped 4 bases and J dropped 4 bases, with 8 bases sitting between them. CDR3 residues: CASSRARYNEQFF. CDR3 DNA sequence: TGTGCCAGCAGCCGAGCCCGTTACAATGAGCAGTTCTTC.

J is TRBJ1-4 and V is TRBV4-1, with D uncertain. This CDR3 has 15 residues. V lost 0 bases and J lost 13, with 18 bases in between. CDR1 is MGHRA, CDR2 YSYEKL, per germline. For the CDR3, the DNA is TGCGCCAGCAGCCAAGATAGCGACGGCAACTTGGGACTGTTTTTT. Protein sequence: CASSQDSDGNLGLFF.

This chain joins TRBV19 and TRBJ2-7; D gene ambiguous. Trimming stripped 5 bases from V and 4 bases from J, with 18 bases between. Germline assignment: CDR1 LNHDA and CDR2 SQIVND (reference sequence). The CDR3 runs 15 residues. Here the CDR3 DNA reads TGTGCCAGTAGTCCCACCGGGTCCTACCTTTACGAGCAGTACTTC. It is translated as CASSPTGSYLYEQYF.

The rearrangement links TRBV2 to TRBJ2-1; TRBD2 matches at 11 bases. This CDR3 has 13 amino acids. After removal of 4 bases from V and 9 bases from J, the junction contained 2 bases not matched to a gene. CDR1 is SNHLY and CDR2 is FYNNEI in the germline V gene. As DNA, the CDR3 is TGTGCCAGCAGTGGACTAGCGGGGACTGAGCAGTTCTTC. This sequence encodes CASSGLAGTEQFF.

V and J are TRBV23-1 and TRBJ2-3; D ambiguous. TRBV23-1 is labeled an ORF, and its function is uncertain. V lost 7 bases and J lost 1, with 15 bases in between. This CDR3 spans 15 amino acids. The CDR3 bases are TGCGCCAGCATAGAACGCGCTTCTGGCACAGATACGCAGTATTTT. It yields the protein CASIERASGTDTQYF.

The chain couples TRBV24-1 to TRBJ2-1; maybe TRBD2 (6 bases). This CDR3 has 16 amino acids. V was shortened by 1 base and J by 9 bases, with 18 bases between the two germline ends. Germline V lookup: CDR1 KGHDR, CDR2 SFDVKD. Here the CDR3 reads CATSDFSGGSFSEQFF. Written as DNA, the CDR3 is TGTGCCACCAGTGATTTTTCCGGGGGTTCTTTCAGTGAGCAGTTCTTC.

The chain couples TRBV7-9 to TRBJ1-2, with D perhaps TRBD1 (5 bases). Germline V gene sequence: CDR1 SEHNR, CDR2 FQNEAQ (reference sequence). CDR3 length: 14 residues. V was pared by 1 base and J by 2 bases, with 8 bases between. The CDR3 nucleotides read TGTGCCAGCAGCTTAGGATCAGGGAACTATGGCTACACCTTC. Translating gives CASSLGSGNYGYTF.

This chain links TRBV3-1 (or the pseudogene TRBV3-2) with TRBJ2-4; TRBD2 might be the D (6 bases). Trimming removed 1 base at V and 8 bases at J, with 12 bases between. CDR3 length: 14 residues. From germline, CDR1 is LGHDT and CDR2 YNNKEL (reference sequence). The CDR3 reads CASSQGAGGDIQYF. The CDR3 DNA reads as TGTGCCAGCAGCCAAGGGGCAGGAGGGGACATTCAGTACTTC.

This chain connects TRBV13 to TRBJ1-6, with D possibly being TRBD1 (5 bases). V was clipped by 4 bases and J by 7 bases, with 8 bases between them. Germline CDR1 reads PRHDT; CDR2 reads FYEKMQ (reference sequence). The CDR3 covers 13 residues. CDR3 nucleotide sequence: TGTGCCAGCAGCTATCGGGGGAATTCACCCCTCCACTTT. As protein: CASSYRGNSPLHF.

The chain is built from TRBV30 and TRBJ2-2; 7 bases agree with TRBD1. This CDR3 comprises 14 residues. V was pared by 3 bases and J by 6 bases, with 7 bases of the junction left unmatched. CDR1 is GTSNPN and CDR2 is SVGIG in the germline V gene (reference sequence). CDR3 sequence reads: CAWRAGGFAGELFF. CDR3 nucleotides: TGTGCCTGGAGGGCAGGGGGTTTCGCCGGGGAGCTGTTTTTT.

The DNA for the CDR3 is TGTGCCAGCCGGACAGGGCCATCGAACACTGAAGCTTTCTTT. It codes for CASRTGPSNTEAFF. The chain is built from TRBV10-3 and TRBJ1-1; TRBD1 aligns across 8 bases. The CDR3 contains 14 residues. The germline V gene encodes CDR1 ENHRY and CDR2 SYGVKD. With 10 bases clipped from V and 1 base from J, the junction kept 8 bases outside the gene matches.

V is TRBV12-3 or TRBV12-4 and J is TRBJ1-5, with TRBD1 matching 7 bases. The CDR3 runs to 13 residues. Trimming cost V 10 bases and J 0 bases; bases outside gene matches: 3. The CDR3 sequence: CANHRGSNQPQHF. In DNA, the CDR3 is TGTGCCAACCACAGGGGTAGCAATCAGCCCCAGCATTTT.

V and J are TRBV5-1 and TRBJ2-3, with D possibly TRBD1 on 5 matching bases. This CDR3 is 15 amino acids long. V was cut by 1 base and J by 2 bases, with 11 bases left in between. In germline, CDR1 is SGHRS, CDR2 YFSETQ. In DNA, the CDR3 is TGCGCCAGCAGCTTGCTAGGGGCCCCCACAGATACGCAGTATTTT. Its translation is CASSLLGAPTDTQYF.

The genes are TRBV7-2 and TRBJ1-6, with D uncertain. CDR1 and CDR2 (germline): SGHTA, FQGNSA. The CDR3 contains 12 residues. V was cut by 3 bases and J by 8 bases, with 5 bases left in between. The CDR3 nucleotides read TGTGCCAGCAGCTTTCTTGATTCACCCCTCCACTTT. It encodes CASSFLDSPLHF.

The chain links TRBV24-1 to TRBJ1-4; tentative D call: TRBD1 (5 bases). Germline CDR1 and CDR2: KGHDR and SFDVKD. Trimming cost V 3 bases and J 7 bases, with 17 bases left between them. CDR3 length equals 16 residues. This CDR3 is CATSDPRGLDGEKLFF. CDR3 coding DNA: TGTGCCACCAGTGATCCAAGGGGCCTGGATGGTGAAAAACTGTTTTTT.

The chain uses TRBV18 and TRBJ2-5, with D possibly TRBD2 on 6 matching bases. Germline CDR1 reads KGHSH; CDR2 reads LQKENI. V lost 4 bases and J lost 2, with 20 bases in between. The CDR3 contains 17 residues. The CDR3 here is CASSLYAGVEGQETQYF. The CDR3 DNA is TGTGCCAGCTCACTTTATGCTGGTGTGGAGGGTCAAGAGACCCAGTACTTC.

The J gene is TRBJ2-3, the V gene TRBV2; TRBD2 matches 10 bases. CDR1 is SNHLY, CDR2 FYNNEI, per germline. This CDR3 is 15 amino acids long. With 6 bases clipped from V and 5 bases from J, the junction kept 8 bases outside the gene matches. CDR3 region: CASRSLAGVVDTQYF. CDR3 nucleotide sequence: TGTGCCAGCAGGAGTCTAGCGGGGGTAGTAGATACGCAGTATTTT.

J is TRBJ1-1 and V is TRBV28, with 12 bases identical to TRBD1. The CDR3 is 16 residues long. The trim removed 3 bases at V and 6 bases at J, leaving 8 bases unmatched. The germline CDR1 and CDR2 sequences are MDHEN and SYDVKM. In DNA form, the CDR3 reads TGTGCCAGCAGTTTTGTGGGACAGGGGGCGGGTGCTGAAGCTTTCTTT. Translated, it gives CASSFVGQGAGAEAFF.

The table lists this clone with a count of one. The chain joins TRBV6-1 to TRBJ1-1, with TRBD1 identical over 9 bases. Trimming took 3 bases from V and 5 from J; bases not matched to a gene: 7. This CDR3 has 15 residues. CDR1 and CDR2 from the germline V gene are MNHNS and SASEGT. This CDR3 is CASSERTGGWTEAFF. The CDR3 nucleotides read TGTGCCAGCAGTGAGAGAACAGGGGGCTGGACTGAAGCTTTCTTT.

The chain recombines TRBV19 with TRBJ1-1; D gene unclear. The CDR3 runs to 13 residues. The ends were cut back, 3 bases at V and 1 base at J, with 6 bases in the middle. Germline CDR1 reads LNHDA; CDR2 reads SQIVND (reference sequence). CDR3 bases: TGTGCCAGTAGTATTGGGCGGAACACTGAAGCTTTCTTT. Amino acids: CASSIGRNTEAFF.

V and J are TRBV7-8 and TRBJ1-3, with 7 bases aligning to TRBD1. V lost 8 bases and J lost 3; bases outside the gene matches: 10. Germline lookup yields CDR1 SGHVS and CDR2 FQNEAQ. The CDR3 has 15 residues. CDR3 DNA sequence: TGTGCCAGCCGGGAACAGGGGCCGAATGGAAACACCATATATTTT. Translated: CASREQGPNGNTIYF.

The chain has TRBV19 and TRBJ1-2; D is unclear. V was cut by 0 bases and J by 5 bases, with 7 bases left in between. CDR1 and CDR2 (germline): LNHDA, SQIVND (reference sequence). The CDR3 has 13 residues. CDR3 coding DNA: TGTGCCAGTAGTATAGATCGCGGGTATGGCTACACCTTC. Protein product: CASSIDRGYGYTF.

This chain uses TRBV13 with TRBJ1-6; 9 nucleotides line up with TRBD1. Germline CDR1 and CDR2: PRHDT and FYEKMQ (reference sequence). This CDR3 contains 14 residues. With V trimmed by 3 bases and J by 7 bases, 1 base remained unmatched. The CDR3 region has the DNA TGTGCCAGCAGCTTCGGACAGGGGAATTCACCCCTCCACTTT. Translating it yields CASSFGQGNSPLHF.